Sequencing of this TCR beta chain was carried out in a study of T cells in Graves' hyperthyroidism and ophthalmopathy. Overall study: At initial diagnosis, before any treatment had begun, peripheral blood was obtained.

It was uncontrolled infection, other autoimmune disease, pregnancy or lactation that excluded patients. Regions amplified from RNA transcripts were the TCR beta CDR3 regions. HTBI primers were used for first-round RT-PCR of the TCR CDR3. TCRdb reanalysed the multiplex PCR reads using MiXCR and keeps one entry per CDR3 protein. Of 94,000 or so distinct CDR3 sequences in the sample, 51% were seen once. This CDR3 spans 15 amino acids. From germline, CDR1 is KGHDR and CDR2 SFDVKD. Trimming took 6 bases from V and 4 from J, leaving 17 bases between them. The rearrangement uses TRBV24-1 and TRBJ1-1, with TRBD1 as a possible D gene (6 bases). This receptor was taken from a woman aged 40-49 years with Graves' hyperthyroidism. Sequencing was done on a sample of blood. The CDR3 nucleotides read TGTGCCACCAGTCAGAGGGGGACGGGGATCACTGAAGCTTTCTTT. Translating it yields CATSQRGTGITEAFF.